This TCR beta chain stems from a study of early T cells in non-severe SARS-CoV-2 infection. Study-level background: The authors sequenced bulk RNA from unsorted whole blood, leaving chains unpaired. General study findings and limits: Anti-spike CD8 responses were favored in VDJdb matching, and private and CD4 specificities were missed.

In its sample, this clonotype was seen many times. Its target is not known. The V gene's germline CDR1 is SGHRS and CDR2 YFSETQ. V lost 3 bases, J lost 7 bases, and 9 bases stayed unmatched. This CDR3 has 14 amino acids. The TCR library protocol was used to attach unique molecular identifiers. These identifiers were attached to individual cDNA molecules. TCRdb analysed the 5' RACE reads with MiXCR anew, one entry per CDR3 protein. The data hold 50,000 to 70,000 distinct CDR3 sequences, with approximately 6% observed a single time. The rearrangement links TRBV5-1 to TRBJ1-2; 7 bases are shared with TRBD1. The sample was whole blood, taken at baseline. The clonotype originates from an adult who was a healthcare worker with PCR-confirmed SARS-CoV-2 infection or an uninfected control (not recorded which). The CDR3 bases are TGCGCCAGCAGCTATAACCGACAGGGAATTGGCTACACCTTC. Residues: CASSYNRQGIGYTF.